This passage covers 12 T cell receptor beta chains from one sample sequenced in a study of blood T cell repertoires in COVID-19. The data were produced by immunoSEQ multiplex PCR, yet TCRdb's version contains in-frame clones alone and is incomplete. The table shows 150,000 to 200,000 clones, with around four fifths occurring only once. Material for sequencing was peripheral blood. Receptor source: a woman between 70 and 85 years old with COVID-19, enrolled during active disease.

CDR3 region: CASNMGQEETQYF. CDR3 nucleotides: TGTGCCAGCAACATGGGACAGGAAGAGACCCAGTACTTC. This sequence joins TRBV6-5 and TRBJ2-5; 8 positions match TRBD1. Unmatched junction bases numbered 4, after V lost 7 bases and J lost 3 bases. In germline, CDR1 is MNHEY, CDR2 SVGAGI. The CDR3 is 13 residues long.

The chain carries TRBV9 and TRBJ2-2, with D perhaps matching TRBD1 (6 bases). The CDR3 is 15 amino acids. Germline V gene data show CDR1 as SGDLS and CDR2 as YYNGEE. Trimming took off 3 bases at V and 1 base at J, with 10 bases between the two ends. CDR3 protein: CASSAGVGNTGELFF. The DNA for the CDR3 is TGTGCCAGCAGCGCAGGGGTTGGGAACACCGGGGAGCTGTTTTTT.

The J gene is TRBJ2-7, the V gene TRBV7-4; D uncertain. Trimming stripped 2 bases from V and 2 bases from J, with 13 bases between. The CDR3 consists of 15 residues. Per the germline V gene, CDR1 is SGHVT and CDR2 is SQSDAQ. The CDR3 loop is CASSLSPQVPYEQYV. CDR3 sequence (DNA): TGTGCCAGCAGCTTAAGCCCTCAGGTGCCCTACGAGCAGTACGTC.

The rearrangement links TRBV20-1 to TRBJ2-3; TRBD2 matches 11 bases. Germline lookup yields CDR1 DFQATT and CDR2 SNEGSKA (reference sequence). J gave up 0 bases and V 3 bases, and 8 bases lay outside the gene matches. The CDR3 loop spans 17 amino acids. In DNA form, the CDR3 reads TGCAGTGCTAGTCCTAGCGGGGGGCGGGGTAGCACAGATACGCAGTATTTT. This translates into CSASPSGGRGSTDTQYF.

The chain recombines TRBV5-6 with TRBJ2-1, with TRBD2 identical over 7 bases. The CDR3 is 15 residues long. V was pared by 7 bases and J by 4 bases, with 11 bases of the junction left unmatched. Per germline, CDR1 SGHDT and CDR2 YYEEEE. The CDR3 region has the DNA TGTGCCAGCGTATCAGTTGCGGGAGTATACAATGAGCAGTTCTTC. Its translation is CASVSVAGVYNEQFF.

The V and J genes are TRBV24-1 and TRBJ2-1; a possible D gene is TRBD2 (5 bases). The V gene's germline CDR1 is KGHDR and CDR2 SFDVKD. V gave up 9 bases and J gave up 4 bases, with 6 bases separating them. The CDR3 spans 11 residues. CDR3 loop: CATQRYNEQFF. The CDR3 DNA sequence: TGTGCCACCCAGCGGTACAATGAGCAGTTCTTC.

The CDR3 is CASSQDGGEIDTQYF. The CDR3 nucleotides are TGTGCCAGCAGCCAAGACGGCGGGGAAATAGATACGCAGTATTTT. The gene calls are TRBV3-1 (or the pseudogene TRBV3-2) and TRBJ2-3, with D possibly TRBD2 on 6 matching bases. The CDR3 runs to 15 residues. Looked up from germline, CDR1 is LGHDT and CDR2 is YNNKEL (reference sequence). With 0 bases removed from V and 5 bases from J, the gap between germline ends came to 12 bases.

The genes are TRBV5-6 and TRBJ1-2; D possibly corresponds to TRBD1 (5 bases). The CDR3 is 15 amino acids. CDR1 SGHDT and CDR2 YYEEEE come from the germline V gene. Trimming took 2 bases from V and 4 from J, leaving 15 bases between them. CDR3 loop: CASSFAGGGGYGYTF. The CDR3 DNA is TGTGCCAGCAGCTTCGCCGGGGGGGGAGGCTATGGCTACACCTTC.

Here the CDR3 DNA reads TGTGCCAGCAGCCAAGTACCCATAGCGGGAGACCACACCGGGGAGCTGTTTTTT. Translated, it gives CASSQVPIAGDHTGELFF. The chain uses TRBV4-2 and TRBJ2-2; 9 bases map to TRBD2. CDR3 length: 18 amino acids. Germline CDR1 reads LGHNA; CDR2 reads YNFKEQ. V shed 1 base, J shed 3 bases, and the junction held 9 bases outside the gene matches.

The rearrangement joins TRBV29-1 to TRBJ2-7; TRBD1 aligns across 7 bases. V shed 6 bases, J shed 3 bases, and the junction held 8 bases outside the gene matches. Germline CDR1 and CDR2: SQVTM and ANQGSEA. CDR3 length: 13 amino acids. CDR3 DNA sequence: TGCAGCGTGACCGGGACAGACAACTACGAGCAGTACTTC. This codes for CSVTGTDNYEQYF.

The gene calls are TRBV5-5 and TRBJ2-7; 10 nucleotides line up with TRBD1. The CDR3 consists of 15 residues. After removal of 4 bases from V and 2 bases from J, the junction contained 6 bases not matched to a gene. In germline, CDR1 is SGHKS, CDR2 YYEKEE (reference sequence). The CDR3 sequence is CASSPLGQGTYEQYF. CDR3 bases: TGTGCCAGCAGCCCCTTGGGACAGGGGACCTACGAGCAGTACTTC.

Only a few counts were recorded for this clone. This chain connects TRBV6-4 to TRBJ1-4, with D uncertain. Trimming took off 7 bases at V and 0 bases at J, with 9 bases between the two ends. Germline V gene lookup returns CDR1 MRHNA and CDR2 SNTAGT. The CDR3 is 14 residues long. The CDR3 is CASTYSATNEKLFF. CDR3 nucleotide sequence: TGTGCCAGCACCTACAGTGCAACTAATGAAAAACTGTTTTTT.